The present T cell receptor (beta chain) was sequenced within a study of T cell changes during pregnancy in multiple sclerosis. Germline V gene sequence: CDR1 SGHDT, CDR2 YYEEEE. The CDR3 contains 15 residues. With 6 bases clipped from V and 5 bases from J, the junction kept 12 bases outside the gene matches. Profiled with immunoSEQ multiplex PCR; TCRdb holds only in-frame clones, not every one. Of around 45,000 clones in the sample, over 80% were seen once. Material: CD4+ T cells from peripheral blood mononuclear cells, obtained before pregnancy. The J gene is TRBJ2-3, the V gene TRBV5-6, with 7 bases lining up with TRBD2. This receptor was taken from a female donor with multiple sclerosis, enrolled in a pregnancy study. The CDR3: CASIQSGDLGDTQYF. As DNA, the CDR3 is TGTGCCAGCATTCAGAGCGGGGACCTGGGAGATACGCAGTATTTT.